This record looks at one T cell receptor (beta chain) sequence and its context. This table comes from immunoSEQ multiplex PCR, and its TCRdb copy is limited to in-frame clones, with some not included. The sample has about 140,000 clones, roughly 90% seen once. Germline lookup yields CDR1 SGHRS and CDR2 YFSETQ. V dropped 3 bases and J dropped 3 bases, with 12 bases sitting between them. The CDR3 totals 14 residues. The data are from a study of blood T cell repertoires in COVID-19. The overall study: The analysed material was cDNA or gDNA that came from T cells, B-cell-depleted T cells, or PBMCs.

The clonotype originates from a man in his 70s with acute or convalescent COVID-19. This chain joins TRBV5-1 and TRBJ1-1; D remains unclear. The specimen was peripheral blood. The CDR3 sequence: CASSYAAGDTEAFF. CDR3 coding DNA: TGCGCCAGCAGCTACGCTGCCGGAGACACTGAAGCTTTCTTT.